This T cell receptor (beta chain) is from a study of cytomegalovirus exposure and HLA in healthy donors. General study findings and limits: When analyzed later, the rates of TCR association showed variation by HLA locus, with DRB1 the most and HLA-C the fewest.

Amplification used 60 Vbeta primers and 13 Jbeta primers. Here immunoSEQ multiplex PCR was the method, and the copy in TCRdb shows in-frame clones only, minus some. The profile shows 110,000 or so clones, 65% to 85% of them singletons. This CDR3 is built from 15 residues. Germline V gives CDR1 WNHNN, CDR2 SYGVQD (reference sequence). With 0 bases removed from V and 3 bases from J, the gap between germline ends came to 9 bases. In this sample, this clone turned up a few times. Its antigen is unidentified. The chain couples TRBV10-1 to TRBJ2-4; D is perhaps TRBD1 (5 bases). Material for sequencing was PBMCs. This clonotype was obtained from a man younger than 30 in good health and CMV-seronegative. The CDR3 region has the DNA TGCGCCAGCAGTGAGTCGGGGCCGGACAAAAACATTCAGTACTTC. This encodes CASSESGPDKNIQYF.